This entry concerns a single T cell receptor (beta chain). In the study's own analysis: Reference gene primer amplification gave estimated nucleated cell counts. Using immunoSEQ multiplex PCR, the repertoire was profiled, and TCRdb retains in-frame clones only, with some absent. Clonal size and the V and J genes are those of that table, whereas D and trimming came from the DNA. The data show 120,000 or so clones, with approximately 81% seen just once and around 6% held by the top ten. The sample belongs to a study of blood T cell repertoires in COVID-19. Sample: peripheral blood. The receptor comes from a man between 60 and 70 years old with acute or convalescent COVID-19.

The CDR3 here is CASSPSGQIYEQYF. Here the CDR3 DNA reads TGTGCCAGCAGCCCAAGTGGGCAAATCTACGAGCAGTACTTC. The chain carries TRBV9 and TRBJ2-7; no clear D gene. Trimming left V 4 bases short and J 3 bases short, with 14 bases between. The CDR3 covers 14 residues. The germline gives CDR1 SGDLS, CDR2 YYNGEE.